This entry lists 24 T cell receptor beta chains sequenced from one sample in a study of beta chain features in type 1 diabetes. Of the isolated RNA, all was reverse transcribed, and so the sequenced material was expressed TCRB transcripts. Sequencing was performed with immunoSEQ multiplex PCR; in TCRdb, only in-frame clones are kept and a portion is missing. The table has 300,000 to 350,000 clones, about 20% seen once. Sequenced sample: naive CD4+ T cells from blood. These TCRs come from a woman aged 18 to 35 in good health.

The rearrangement joins TRBV7-2 to TRBJ2-1; a possible D gene is TRBD1 (6 bases). The CDR3 length is 11 residues. The germline CDR1 and CDR2 sequences are SGHTA and FQGNSA. Trimming removed 5 bases at V and 10 bases at J, with 9 bases between. DNA of the CDR3: TGTGCCAGCAGCCTTGGGACAGAGCAGTTCTTC. Amino acids: CASSLGTEQFF. Using reference TRBV7-2 and TRBJ2-1 for the parts outside the CDR3, the full variable domain is GAGVSQSPSNKVTEKGKDVELRCDPISGHTALYWYRQSLGQGLEFLIYFQGNSAPDKSGLPSDRFSAERTGGSVSTLTIQRTQQEDSAVYLCASSLGTEQFFGPGTRLTVL.

This clone was seen a handful of times. The chain has TRBV30 and TRBJ2-1; 7 bases line up with TRBD2. The CDR3 spans 14 residues. CDR1 is GTSNPN and CDR2 is SVGIG in the germline V gene (reference sequence). V lost 0 bases and J lost 5; bases outside the gene matches: 4. The CDR3 protein is CAWSVLASHNEQFF. Here the CDR3 DNA reads TGTGCCTGGAGTGTACTAGCGTCCCACAATGAGCAGTTCTTC.

The chain recombines TRBV29-1 with TRBJ1-4; unclear D gene. The CDR3 covers 13 residues. The germline V and J ends were trimmed by 4 bases and 5 bases, with 11 bases remaining between them. Germline CDR1 reads SQVTM; CDR2 reads ANQGSEA. The CDR3 DNA reads TGCAGCGTTGTCACAGAATTAAATGAAAAACTGTTTTTT. It specifies CSVVTELNEKLFF.

The chain joins TRBV5-6 to TRBJ2-1, with 7 bases fitting TRBD2. With V trimmed by 3 bases and J by 4 bases, 10 bases remained unmatched. Germline CDR1 and CDR2: SGHDT and YYEEEE. This CDR3 has 16 amino acids. The CDR3 region is CASSWGGTKYYNEQFF. Here the CDR3 DNA reads TGTGCCAGCAGCTGGGGCGGGACTAAGTATTACAATGAGCAGTTCTTC.

The CDR3 protein is CASSFGRKGAQYF. The CDR3 region has the DNA TGCGCCAGCAGCTTTGGGCGAAAAGGGGCCCAGTACTTC. The chain couples TRBV5-1 to TRBJ2-5, with D possibly matching TRBD1 (5 bases). This CDR3 has 13 residues. CDR1 and CDR2 (germline): SGHRS, YFSETQ. Trimming removed 2 bases from V and 9 bases from J, with 14 bases in between.

V gene TRBV2 combines with J gene TRBJ1-4, with a tentative D call TRBD1 (6 bases). The CDR3 loop spans 14 amino acids. Germline V gene lookup returns CDR1 SNHLY and CDR2 FYNNEI. V lost 6 bases and J lost 3, with 11 bases in between. The CDR3 DNA is TGTGCCAGCAGGACAGGTTTGGCTAATGAAAAACTGTTTTTT. Residues: CASRTGLANEKLFF.

Only a few counts were recorded for this clone. Other DNA sequences in this sample translate to the same CDR3. The gene calls are TRBV30 and TRBJ2-5; D gene uncertain. This CDR3 is 13 amino acids long. V dropped 0 bases and J dropped 4 bases, with 9 bases sitting between them. Germline V gene sequence: CDR1 GTSNPN, CDR2 SVGIG (reference sequence). The CDR3 spells CAWSVHSLETQYF. CDR3 sequence (DNA): TGTGCCTGGAGTGTACATAGCCTAGAGACCCAGTACTTC. Combining the CDR3 with reference TRBV30 and TRBJ2-5 gives the whole variable domain SQTIHQWPATLVQPVGSPLSLECTVEGTSNPNLYWYRQAAGRGLQLLFYSVGIGQISSEVPQNLSASRPQDRQFILSSKKLLLSDSGFYLCAWSVHSLETQYFGPGTRLLVL.

The genes are TRBV5-1 and TRBJ2-7; the match to TRBD2 covers 8 bases. V shed 5 bases, J shed 0 bases, and the junction held 7 bases outside the gene matches. CDR1 and CDR2 from the germline V gene are SGHRS and YFSETQ. The CDR3 spans 15 residues. For the CDR3, the DNA is TGCGCCAGCAGAAGGAGCGGGGGTAGCTCCTACGAGCAGTACTTC. Protein sequence: CASRRSGGSSYEQYF.

The J gene is TRBJ2-7, the V gene TRBV5-1; D might be TRBD2 (6 bases). Germline CDR1 reads SGHRS; CDR2 reads YFSETQ. The germline V and J ends were trimmed by 4 bases and 4 bases, with 18 bases remaining between them. The CDR3 totals 15 residues. The CDR3 DNA is TGCGCCAGCAGCATATCCGGGACTGCCAGTTACGAGCAGTACTTC. Translated, it gives CASSISGTASYEQYF.

The gene calls are TRBV29-1 and TRBJ1-2; TRBD1 matches at 9 bases. J lost 6 bases, V lost 4 bases, and 12 bases had no gene match. CDR1 SQVTM and CDR2 ANQGSEA come from the germline V gene. There are 15 residues in the CDR3. The CDR3: CSVGLSDRGKDGYTF. In nucleotides, the CDR3 is TGCAGCGTTGGTTTATCGGACAGGGGAAAGGATGGCTACACCTTC.

This clone was observed a few times. The chain has TRBV7-8 and TRBJ1-2; D is possibly TRBD1 (5 bases). The V end was cut by 4 bases, the J end by 4 bases, with 10 bases between. CDR1 and CDR2 (germline): SGHVS, FQNEAQ. This CDR3 is 13 amino acids long. The CDR3 here is CASSYNQGYGYTF. The CDR3 nucleotides read TGTGCCAGCAGCTATAATCAGGGCTATGGCTACACCTTC.

As to this clone: The identical CDR3 is also encoded by other nucleotide sequences in the sample. The chain couples TRBV7-2 to TRBJ2-3; 9 bases match TRBD2. The CDR3 spans 15 residues. Germline V gives CDR1 SGHTA, CDR2 FQGNSA. Unmatched junction bases numbered 3, after V lost 1 base and J lost 4 bases. CDR3 in amino acids: CASSLDGGRADTQYF. The CDR3 DNA reads TGTGCCAGCAGCTTAGATGGCGGGAGGGCAGATACGCAGTATTTT.

This clone was seen only a few times. The rearrangement links TRBV11-2 to TRBJ1-1; D is undetermined. Per the germline V gene, CDR1 is SGHAT and CDR2 is FQNNGV. This CDR3 region has 14 residues. The V and J ends lost 2 bases and 7 bases respectively, with 14 bases between them. The CDR3: CASSLIAGLDEAFF. The CDR3 DNA reads TGTGCCAGCAGCTTAATTGCGGGGTTAGATGAAGCTTTCTTT.

A few counts support this clone. The chain recombines TRBV2 with TRBJ2-5; D is perhaps TRBD2 (6 bases). The ends were cut back, 6 bases at V and 5 bases at J, with 16 bases in the middle. From germline, CDR1 is SNHLY and CDR2 FYNNEI. The CDR3 loop spans 14 amino acids. Written as DNA, the CDR3 is TGTGCCAGCAGACAGGACTTCGCGGGGGAGACCCAGTACTTC. Translated: CASRQDFAGETQYF.

The V call is TRBV27, the J call TRBJ2-7; TRBD1 might be the D (5 bases). The CDR3 totals 17 residues. Trimming shortened V by 3 bases and J by 2 bases, and 20 bases separated the two germline ends. CDR1 is MNHEY, CDR2 SMNVEV, per germline (reference sequence). DNA of the CDR3: TGTGCCAGCAGTTTTTCTGGCGTTGCTATAGGGGCCTACGAGCAGTACTTC. The encoded protein is CASSFSGVAIGAYEQYF.

A few counts support this clone. At one of its ends the junction is not consistent with the germline gene, which may arise from a read error. The V and J genes are TRBV29-1 and TRBJ2-5, with D hard to call. Germline CDR1 and CDR2: SQVTM and ANQGSEA. The CDR3 is 9 amino acids. The CDR3 is CSVEETQYF. CDR3 in DNA: TGCAGCGTCGAAGAGACCCAGTACTTC.

This clone was recorded a few times. This sequence joins TRBV7-6 and TRBJ2-1, with D maybe TRBD2 (6 bases). Trimming removed 1 base at V and 5 bases at J, with 15 bases between. Germline V gives CDR1 SGHVS, CDR2 FNYEAQ. This CDR3 contains 16 residues. The DNA of the CDR3 is TGTGCCAGCAGCTTAGGTCGCCAACGGGGGAACAATGAGCAGTTCTTC. Protein sequence: CASSLGRQRGNNEQFF.

The chain joins TRBV2 to TRBJ1-2; perhaps TRBD1 as D (5 bases). Germline-derived CDR1 and CDR2 are SNHLY and FYNNEI. This CDR3 has 12 amino acids. The V gene lost 1 base and the J gene lost 7 bases, with 7 bases spanning the gap. The CDR3, as DNA: TGTGCCAGCAGTGAAGACAGGACTGGCTACACCTTC. Encoded protein: CASSEDRTGYTF.

This clone appeared a few times. The chain joins TRBV6-5 to TRBJ1-1; D is unclear. Germline CDR1 is MNHEY and CDR2 is SVGAGI. The CDR3 spans 15 residues. Trimming removed 0 bases from V and 1 base from J, with 9 bases in between. The CDR3 nucleotides read TGTGCCAGCAGTTACTCCATAAACAGGAACACTGAAGCTTTCTTT. Protein sequence: CASSYSINRNTEAFF.

The CDR3 here is CASSGQGATGANVLTF. The CDR3 DNA reads TGTGCCAGCTCCGGACAGGGGGCAACTGGGGCCAACGTCCTGACTTTC. This chain uses TRBV18 with TRBJ2-6; 11 bases agree with TRBD1. Trimming took 6 bases from V and 2 from J; bases not matched to a gene: 3. CDR3 length equals 16 residues. The germline V gene has CDR1 KGHSH and CDR2 LQKENI.

J is TRBJ2-7 and V is TRBV30, with 7 bases identical to TRBD1. The CDR3 contains 12 residues. In germline, CDR1 is GTSNPN, CDR2 SVGIG (reference sequence). V shed 7 bases and J 6 bases; nucleotides not matched to a gene: 9. CDR3 in DNA: TGTGCCTTCAACAGGGGAACTACCGAGCAGTACTTC. The encoded protein is CAFNRGTTEQYF.

V and J are TRBV5-1 and TRBJ2-5, with TRBD1 matching 9 bases. The CDR3 sequence is 16 residues long. V gave up 3 bases and J gave up 0 bases; unmatched junction bases: 6. Germline V CDR1 and CDR2: SGHRS, YFSETQ. Here the CDR3 DNA reads TGCGCCAGCAGCTACGGGACAGGGAGGTACCAAGAGACCCAGTACTTC. Amino acids: CASSYGTGRYQETQYF.

This sequence joins TRBV29-1 and TRBJ1-1; a possible D gene is TRBD1 (5 bases). Looked up from germline, CDR1 is SQVTM and CDR2 is ANQGSEA. Deletions cut 4 bases from V and 6 bases from J, with 9 bases between. This CDR3 region has 11 residues. Here the CDR3 reads CSVVGRAEAFF. The CDR3 DNA is TGCAGCGTTGTAGGCAGGGCTGAAGCTTTCTTT.

The chain combines TRBV9 with TRBJ2-3; perhaps TRBD2 as D (6 bases). CDR1 and CDR2 from the germline V gene are SGDLS and YYNGEE. Trimming removed 0 bases from V and 2 bases from J, with 10 bases in between. CDR3 size: 15 residues. In nucleotides, the CDR3 is TGTGCCAGCAGCGTAGGGGGACTTACCACAGATACGCAGTATTTT. Residues: CASSVGGLTTDTQYF.